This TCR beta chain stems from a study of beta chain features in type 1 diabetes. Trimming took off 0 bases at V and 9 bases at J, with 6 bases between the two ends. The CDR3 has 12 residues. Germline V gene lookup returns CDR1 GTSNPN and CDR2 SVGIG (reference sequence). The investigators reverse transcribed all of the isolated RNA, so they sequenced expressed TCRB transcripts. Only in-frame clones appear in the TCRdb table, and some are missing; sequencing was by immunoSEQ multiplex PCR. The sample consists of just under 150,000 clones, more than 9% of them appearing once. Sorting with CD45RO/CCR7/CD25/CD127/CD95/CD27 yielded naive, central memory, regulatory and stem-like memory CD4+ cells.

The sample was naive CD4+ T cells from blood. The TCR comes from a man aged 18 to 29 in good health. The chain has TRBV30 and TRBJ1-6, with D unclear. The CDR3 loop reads CAWSVSSSPLHF. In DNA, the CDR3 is TGTGCCTGGAGTGTATCCTCTTCACCCCTCCACTTT.